These 30 T cell receptor beta chains originate from one sample sequenced in a study of regulatory T cells in long-lasting Graves disease. With iRepertoire HTBI primers and Arm-PCR of CDR3 regions, TCR beta libraries were built. TCRdb itself ran the multiplex PCR reads through MiXCR, one entry per CDR3 protein. The table shows around 450,000 distinct CDR3 sequences, with approximately 15% occurring only once. Described time point: newly diagnosed GD, antithyroid drugs for less than 3 months. PBMC-extracted RNA yielded the TCR library. The same sample was also studied in work on T cells in Graves' hyperthyroidism and ophthalmopathy.

The sample consisted of peripheral blood mononuclear cells (PBMCs), taken at new diagnosis, from a patient treated with antithyroid drugs. The receptors here all came from a woman in her 40s with Graves disease.

This clonotype came up many times. The J gene is TRBJ2-5, the V gene TRBV7-9, with a tentative D call TRBD1 (5 bases). Trimming shortened V by 5 bases and J by 3 bases, and 13 bases separated the two germline ends. CDR3 length: 14 amino acids. The germline CDR1 and CDR2 sequences are SEHNR and FQNEAQ (reference sequence). The CDR3 protein is CASSLGHIEETQYF. The CDR3 nucleotides are TGTGCCAGCAGCCTCGGACATATAGAAGAGACCCAGTACTTC.

This clonotype was seen repeatedly, ten times or more. J is TRBJ1-6 and V is TRBV3-1; D might be TRBD1 (5 bases). The CDR3 extends over 15 amino acids. Per germline, CDR1 LGHDT and CDR2 YNNKEL (reference sequence). Trimming shortened V by 4 bases and J by 0 bases, and 7 bases separated the two germline ends. CDR3 bases: TGTGCCAGCAGCCGGGGGAGCTCCTATAATTCACCCCTCCACTTT. Translated, it gives CASSRGSSYNSPLHF.

A word on this clonotype: This sequence may be a read error, since a much larger clone differs from it by one base. The chain links TRBV6-1 to TRBJ1-3, with D uncertain. The length of the CDR3 is 16 residues. The V end was cut by 2 bases, the J end by 4 bases, with 15 bases between. From germline, CDR1 is MNHNS and CDR2 SASEGT. In nucleotides, the CDR3 is TGTGCCAGCAGTGAATATTGGGAGCTGGGGGGAAACACCATATATTTT. As protein: CASSEYWELGGNTIYF.

There are many counts of this clonotype. The CDR3, as DNA: TGTGCCAGTGTGAGGACAGGGTTGAAAGAGACCCAGTACTTC. It codes for CASVRTGLKETQYF. This chain uses TRBV6-1 with TRBJ2-5; 8 bases are shared with TRBD1. Germline trimming cut 9 bases from V and 3 bases from J; bases unmatched to any gene: 9. Germline V gives CDR1 MNHNS, CDR2 SASEGT. This CDR3 has 14 amino acids.

This clonotype has at least ten counts. V and J are TRBV27 and TRBJ2-2; D is unresolved. With 1 base removed from V and 6 bases from J, the gap between germline ends came to 3 bases. The CDR3 runs 12 residues. The germline V gene encodes CDR1 MNHEY and CDR2 SMNVEV (reference sequence). The CDR3 region has the DNA TGTGCCAGCAGTTTATGGTCCGGGGAGCTGTTTTTT. Its protein is CASSLWSGELFF.

The rearrangement links TRBV6-5 to TRBJ1-5, with D possibly matching TRBD1 (5 bases). Germline CDR1 and CDR2: MNHEY and SVGAGI. The CDR3 is 20 amino acids. V lost 0 bases to trimming and J lost 0 bases, with 21 bases between them. CDR3 sequence (DNA): TGTGCCAGCAGTTACTCGGACCCCCGTGCGGGGGACCATAGCAATCAGCCCCAGCATTTT. Encoded protein: CASSYSDPRAGDHSNQPQHF.

This clonotype was counted once. The chain carries TRBV2 and TRBJ2-1, with 10 bases matching TRBD2. The CDR3 has 16 amino acids. Germline CDR1 reads SNHLY; CDR2 reads FYNNEI. Trimming at V came to 7 bases and at J to 6 bases, leaving 12 bases not matched to a gene. The CDR3 sequence is CASTHPGAGGGNEQFF. CDR3 DNA: TGTGCCAGCACCCACCCAGGAGCGGGAGGGGGCAATGAGCAGTTCTTC. Full variable domain (remainder filled in from reference TRBV2 and TRBJ2-1): EPEVTQTPSHQVTQMGQEVILRCVPISNHLYFYWYRQILGQKVEFLVSFYNNEISEKSEIFDDQFSVERPDGSNFTLKIRSTKLEDSAMYFCASTHPGAGGGNEQFFGPGTRLTVL.

This clonotype was counted between two and nine times. The chain links TRBV7-3 to TRBJ2-1; weak D call: TRBD2 (6 bases). Between the trimmed V and J ends, which lost 2 bases and 0 bases, there was a span of 11 bases. Germline-derived CDR1 and CDR2 are SGHTA and FQGTGA. The CDR3 consists of 16 residues. The CDR3 is CASSLGAGDSYNEQFF. The CDR3 DNA is TGTGCCAGCAGCTTAGGAGCGGGTGACTCCTACAATGAGCAGTTCTTC.

This clonotype appeared once. This may stem from a read error, because a much larger clone lies one nucleotide away. The chain combines TRBV5-1 with TRBJ2-2, with 11 bases aligning to TRBD2. V lost 4 bases, J lost 3 bases, and 11 bases stayed unmatched. The CDR3 has 18 amino acids. CDR1 is SGHRS, CDR2 YFSETQ, per germline. The CDR3 region has the DNA TGCGCCAGCAGCCGGGTAGCTAGCGGGAGGAGGGACACCGGGGAGCTGTTTTTT. This translates into CASSRVASGRRDTGELFF.

Many counts were recorded for this clonotype. V gene TRBV28 combines with J gene TRBJ2-7; D might be TRBD1 (6 bases). Trimming pared 8 bases from V and 3 bases from J, leaving 14 bases between. This CDR3 spans 13 amino acids. CDR1 is MDHEN and CDR2 is SYDVKM in the germline V gene. The CDR3 sequence is CASRPGHNYEQYF. CDR3 DNA: TGTGCCAGCCGACCGGGACATAACTACGAGCAGTACTTC.

This chain uses TRBV2 with TRBJ1-6; 11 bases agree with TRBD1. The CDR3 spans 20 residues. Germline V gives CDR1 SNHLY, CDR2 FYNNEI. V lost 7 bases to trimming and J lost 9 bases; unmatched junction nucleotides: 23. Here the CDR3 DNA reads TGTGCCAGCACCCAAGAGCCGGGAGACAGTACCGGGACAGGGGGTTCACCCCTCCACTTT. Its translation is CASTQEPGDSTGTGGSPLHF.

The chain carries TRBV7-9 and TRBJ2-7; maybe TRBD1 (6 bases). There are 13 residues in the CDR3. CDR1 and CDR2 (germline): SEHNR, FQNEAQ (reference sequence). V was trimmed by 6 bases and J by 4 bases, leaving 13 bases between them. The CDR3 DNA is TGTGCCAGCAGTCCCACTCAGGGGTACGAGCAGTACTTC. It is translated as CASSPTQGYEQYF.

For this clonotype: This sequence is one base from a far larger clone and is likely a read error. The chain recombines TRBV11-2 with TRBJ2-7; D is possibly TRBD2 (5 bases). Germline V gene data show CDR1 as SGHAT and CDR2 as FQNNGV. This CDR3 spans 13 amino acids. The V end lost 4 bases, the J end lost 6 bases, and 13 bases lay between the germline ends. CDR3 sequence: CASSSTRWGEQYF. The DNA for the CDR3 is TGTGCCAGCAGCTCCACTAGATGGGGCGAGCAGTACTTC.

This clonotype came up a few times. The chain carries TRBV5-1 and TRBJ2-2; 9 bases fit TRBD2. The length of the CDR3 is 15 residues. The J segment lost 4 bases and the V segment lost 6 bases, leaving 7 bases of the junction unmatched. Germline values: CDR1 SGHRS, CDR2 YFSETQ. The CDR3: CASNQAGGPTGELFF. The CDR3 region has the DNA TGCGCCAGCAACCAAGCGGGAGGCCCCACCGGGGAGCTGTTTTTT.

Written as DNA, the CDR3 is TGCAGCGTTGAAGGTCAACTAGAACACTACAATGAGCAGTTCTTC. Protein sequence: CSVEGQLEHYNEQFF. The V call is TRBV29-1, the J call TRBJ2-1, with a possible D match to TRBD2 (5 bases). Germline CDR1 SQVTM, CDR2 ANQGSEA. CDR3 length: 15 amino acids. The V gene lost 1 base and the J gene lost 3 bases, with 13 bases spanning the gap.

This clonotype was picked up many times. The V gene is TRBV7-9, the J gene TRBJ2-7; tentatively, D is TRBD1 (6 bases). V was cut by 4 bases and J by 0 bases, with 16 bases left in between. Germline V lookup: CDR1 SEHNR, CDR2 FQNEAQ (reference sequence). The CDR3 sequence is 16 residues long. The CDR3: CASSSSTGLSSYEQYF. CDR3 bases: TGTGCCAGCAGCTCCAGCACAGGGCTTAGCTCCTACGAGCAGTACTTC.

About this clonotype: A much larger clone sits a single nucleotide away, making a read error possible. This rearrangement joins TRBV6-1 to TRBJ2-7; 7 bases agree with TRBD2. The germline gives CDR1 MNHNS, CDR2 SASEGT. There are 14 residues in the CDR3. V trimming: 9 bases; J trimming: 3 bases; junction bases outside the gene matches: 11. The CDR3 loop reads CARPLERGVYEQYF. CDR3 bases: TGTGCCAGACCACTTGAGCGGGGAGTCTACGAGCAGTACTTC.

Ten or more counts support this clonotype. This chain uses TRBV29-1 with TRBJ1-3, with D possibly being TRBD1 (5 bases). V lost 3 bases and J lost 1, with 7 bases in between. Germline-derived CDR1 and CDR2 are SQVTM and ANQGSEA. The CDR3 runs 13 residues. The CDR3 sequence: CSVEGGSGNTIYF. The CDR3, as DNA: TGCAGCGTTGAGGGGGGTTCTGGAAACACCATATATTTT.

Ten or more counts support this clonotype. V gene TRBV7-2 combines with J gene TRBJ2-3, with TRBD2 matching 10 bases. With V trimmed by 1 base and J by 2 bases, 6 bases remained unmatched. The CDR3 is 17 residues long. Germline CDR1 is SGHTA and CDR2 is FQGNSA. The CDR3 loop reads CASSLGLAGDVTDTQYF. Written as DNA, the CDR3 is TGTGCCAGCAGCTTAGGTCTAGCGGGAGATGTCACAGATACGCAGTATTTT.

This clonotype was seen repeatedly, ten times or more. The rearrangement uses TRBV2 and TRBJ2-1; D is uncertain. V lost 6 bases and J lost 4, with 4 bases in between. This CDR3 is built from 11 residues. Germline CDR1 reads SNHLY; CDR2 reads FYNNEI. CDR3 nucleotide sequence: TGTGCCAGCAGCGAATACAATGAGCAGTTCTTC. Protein product: CASSEYNEQFF.

The chain couples TRBV6-1 to TRBJ1-5; TRBD1 is a possible D gene (5 bases). This CDR3 is built from 12 residues. Germline V lookup: CDR1 MNHNS, CDR2 SASEGT. CDR3: CATQGGDQPQHF. CDR3 nucleotides: TGTGCGACGCAGGGAGGGGATCAGCCCCAGCATTTT.

Details on this clonotype: A much larger clone lies one base from this, so it may be a read error. This sequence joins TRBV9 and TRBJ2-2; D may match TRBD1 or TRBD2 (5 bases each). From germline, CDR1 is SGDLS and CDR2 YYNGEE. The CDR3 runs 15 residues. The DNA for the CDR3 is TGTGCCGGCAGCCCCCCGGGGCGCTTGGGCGGGGAGCTGTTTTTT. Translated: CAGSPPGRLGGELFF.

At least ten counts were recorded for this clonotype. The chain uses TRBV19 and TRBJ1-5; 8 bases agree with TRBD1. The germline gives CDR1 LNHDA, CDR2 SQIVND (reference sequence). The CDR3 is made up of 15 amino acids. The trim removed 4 bases at V and 6 bases at J, leaving 8 bases unmatched. The CDR3 sequence: CASSTKRDRSQPQHF. DNA of the CDR3: TGTGCCAGTAGTACCAAAAGGGACAGGTCTCAGCCCCAGCATTTT.

This clonotype was seen at least ten times. The V call is TRBV13, the J call TRBJ2-1; D not resolved. The CDR3 is made up of 14 amino acids. The V gene lost 1 base and the J gene lost 6 bases, with 10 bases spanning the gap. CDR1 and CDR2 (germline): PRHDT, FYEKMQ (reference sequence). The CDR3 loop is CASSLVQKSNEQFF. Here the CDR3 DNA reads TGTGCCAGCAGCTTAGTGCAGAAGAGCAATGAGCAGTTCTTC. The entire variable domain, with the rest obtained from reference TRBV13 and TRBJ2-1, is as follows: AAGVIQSPRHLIKEKRETATLKCYPIPRHDTVYWYQQGPGQDPQFLISFYEKMQSDKGSIPDRFSAQQFSDYHSELNMSSLELGDSALYFCASSLVQKSNEQFFGPGTRLTVL.

With respect to this clonotype: A much larger clonotype is one base distant, so this may be a read error. The chain combines TRBV7-8 with TRBJ2-1, with D perhaps TRBD1 (5 bases). Germline V lookup: CDR1 SGHVS, CDR2 FQNEAQ. This CDR3 has 15 residues. CDR3 DNA: TGTGCCAGCAGCTTACAGAAGGGGCCCTACAATGGGCAGTTCTTC. Protein: CASSLQKGPYNGQFF.

This chain joins TRBV11-2 and TRBJ1-1; TRBD1 aligns across 8 bases. In germline, CDR1 is SGHAT, CDR2 FQNNGV. The CDR3 has 14 amino acids. The trim removed 5 bases at V and 4 bases at J, leaving 6 bases unmatched. CDR3 DNA: TGTGCCAGCAGCACCCGGACAGGGTTCACTGAAGCTTTCTTT. As protein: CASSTRTGFTEAFF.

This clonotype has at least ten counts. The V and J genes are TRBV6-9 and TRBJ2-1; 7 nucleotides line up with TRBD1. Trimming took 3 bases from V and 13 from J; bases not matched to a gene: 12. Germline lookup yields CDR1 MNHGY and CDR2 SVAAGI. The CDR3 is 14 residues long. The chain's CDR3 is CASSYSTTGERQFF. CDR3 in DNA: TGTGCCAGCAGTTACTCAACAACAGGGGAAAGACAGTTCTTC.

The table lists this clonotype with many counts. The V and J genes are TRBV7-2 and TRBJ2-7; D unresolved. V lost 1 base and J lost 4, with 8 bases in between. Germline CDR1 and CDR2: SGHTA and FQGNSA. The CDR3 has 13 amino acids. The CDR3 sequence is CASSLDSGYEQYF. The CDR3 bases are TGTGCCAGCAGCTTAGATAGTGGATACGAGCAGTACTTC.

This clonotype was recorded many times. The chain joins TRBV15 to TRBJ1-5; no clear D. This CDR3 has 16 residues. Germline CDR1 and CDR2: LNHNV and YYDKDF (reference sequence). The V and J ends lost 0 bases and 3 bases respectively, with 12 bases between them. This chain's CDR3 is CATSRDRAGLNQPQHF. The CDR3 DNA reads TGTGCCACCAGCAGAGATCGGGCAGGCCTCAATCAGCCCCAGCATTTT.

This clonotype was observed many times. V and J are TRBV12-3 or TRBV12-4 and TRBJ2-7; a possible D gene is TRBD1 (6 bases). V gave up 1 base and J gave up 10 bases, with 14 bases separating them. This CDR3 is 13 amino acids long. CDR3 sequence reads: CASSLGSGRGQYF. In nucleotides, the CDR3 is TGTGCCAGCAGTTTAGGTAGTGGCAGGGGCCAGTACTTC.